This TCR beta chain was captured in a study of cytomegalovirus exposure and HLA in healthy donors. In the study overall: The roughly 120 million unique TCR beta sequences, from approximately 170 million T cells, were found by an earlier analysis.

Each donor's status was that of a healthy bone marrow donor. Of note for this clone: The antigen remains unidentified.

Use of 60 Vbeta and 13 Jbeta primers characterized the PCR. Sequenced by immunoSEQ multiplex PCR; TCRdb stores in-frame clones only, minus some. This sample has over 80,000 clones, with over 65% found just once. Whole-study results and caveats: Highly shared variants forming one cluster were likely a sequencing artifact.

The CDR3 contains 15 residues. The V and J ends lost 0 bases and 7 bases respectively, with 14 bases between them. The V gene's germline CDR1 is SGHRS and CDR2 YFSETQ. The source of this sequence is a middle-aged man in good health and CMV-seronegative. The rearrangement joins TRBV5-1 to TRBJ2-1; perhaps TRBD1 as D (5 bases). The sample comprised PBMCs. In DNA, the CDR3 is TGCGCCAGCAGCTTGGAGGGGCAGGTTGGGAATGAGCAGTTCTTC. Amino acids: CASSLEGQVGNEQFF.